This entry lists 32 T cell receptor beta chains sequenced from one sample in a study of blood T cell repertoires in COVID-19. Measured with immunoSEQ multiplex PCR; TCRdb has only the in-frame clones, and not every one. The profile shows about 670,000 clones, 85% to 90% of them singletons. Material: peripheral blood. These receptors were collected from a woman between 18 and 29 years old with acute or convalescent COVID-19.

V and J are TRBV7-2 and TRBJ2-5; 7 positions agree with TRBD2. This CDR3 has 15 amino acids. The V and J ends lost 4 bases and 1 base, in that order; junction bases with no gene match: 6. Looked up from germline, CDR1 is SGHTA and CDR2 is FQGNSA. In nucleotides, the CDR3 is TGTGCCAGCAGCTCACCCCTAGCGGTCCAAGAGACCCAGTACTTC. This gives the protein CASSSPLAVQETQYF.

The rearrangement uses TRBV5-4 and TRBJ2-1; 7 bases line up with TRBD2. Germline trimming cut 4 bases from V and 6 bases from J; bases unmatched to any gene: 7. Per germline, CDR1 SGHNT and CDR2 YYREEE (reference sequence). CDR3 length: 14 residues. The CDR3 nucleotides read TGTGCCAGCAGCCAACCCGGGACTATCAATGAGCAGTTCTTC. This encodes CASSQPGTINEQFF.

To note about this clone: This specimen includes other DNA sequences encoding the same CDR3. This rearrangement joins TRBV2 to TRBJ2-5, with a possible D match to TRBD2 (6 bases). Germline CDR1 is SNHLY and CDR2 is FYNNEI. CDR3 size: 13 residues. V lost 8 bases and J 5 bases, leaving 15 bases between the germline ends. The CDR3 spells CASRAGAGETQYF. In DNA form, the CDR3 reads TGTGCCAGCCGGGCTGGGGCGGGGGAGACCCAGTACTTC. The full variable domain, rest sourced from reference TRBV2 and TRBJ2-5, is EPEVTQTPSHQVTQMGQEVILRCVPISNHLYFYWYRQILGQKVEFLVSFYNNEISEKSEIFDDQFSVERPDGSNFTLKIRSTKLEDSAMYFCASRAGAGETQYFGPGTRLLVL.

The chain recombines TRBV28 with TRBJ1-2; 8 positions match TRBD1. Germline loops: CDR1 MDHEN, CDR2 SYDVKM. The CDR3 sequence is 14 residues long. With 1 base clipped from V and 12 bases from J, the junction kept 10 bases outside the gene matches. CDR3 sequence: CASSLFSGGGSHTF. The DNA for the CDR3 is TGTGCCAGCAGTTTATTTTCAGGGGGCGGGTCACACACCTTC.

The chain recombines TRBV10-1 with TRBJ1-2; no clear D. Germline V gives CDR1 WNHNN, CDR2 SYGVQD (reference sequence). The CDR3 has 11 amino acids. V gave up 5 bases and J gave up 6 bases, with 7 bases separating them. For the CDR3, the DNA is TGCGCCAGCAGTCCCTCCGATGGCTACACCTTC. Amino acid sequence: CASSPSDGYTF.

In its sample, this clone was seen once. The V and J genes are TRBV15 and TRBJ2-7; 7 bases match TRBD2. Germline CDR1 LNHNV, CDR2 YYDKDF (reference sequence). The CDR3 runs to 18 residues. V shed 2 bases and J 0 bases; nucleotides not matched to a gene: 13. The CDR3 coding sequence is TGTGCCACCAGCAGACATAAAGGGGAGGGAAGGGTCTCCTACGAGCAGTACTTC. Translated: CATSRHKGEGRVSYEQYF.

This chain uses TRBV4-3 with TRBJ2-7; a weak D match, TRBD2 (5 bases). The CDR3 sequence is 15 residues long. V gave up 0 bases and J gave up 3 bases, with 12 bases separating them. Germline CDR1 LGHNA, CDR2 YSLEER. The CDR3 DNA reads TGCGCCAGCAGCCAAGATAGGACTGGGTTCTACGAGCAGTACTTC. Translating it yields CASSQDRTGFYEQYF.

V usage is TRBV30 and J usage is TRBJ2-7; 10 bases align to TRBD1. Germline V lookup: CDR1 GTSNPN, CDR2 SVGIG (reference sequence). This CDR3 spans 13 amino acids. Trimming took 5 bases from V and 3 from J; bases not matched to a gene: 4. The CDR3 DNA reads as TGTGCCTGGGGGACAGGGGTCGGCTACGAGCAGTACTTC. Protein sequence: CAWGTGVGYEQYF. Full variable domain (missing parts from reference TRBV30 and TRBJ2-7): SQTIHQWPATLVQPVGSPLSLECTVEGTSNPNLYWYRQAAGRGLQLLFYSVGIGQISSEVPQNLSASRPQDRQFILSSKKLLLSDSGFYLCAWGTGVGYEQYFGPGTRLTVT.

The chain joins TRBV19 to TRBJ1-5; no firm D call. The germline V gene encodes CDR1 LNHDA and CDR2 SQIVND (reference sequence). V dropped 3 bases and J dropped 0 bases, with 12 bases sitting between them. CDR3 size: 16 residues. Here the CDR3 reads CASSIIHTDSNQPQHF. The CDR3 DNA follows: TGTGCCAGTAGTATCATTCACACAGATAGCAATCAGCCCCAGCATTTT.

This chain joins TRBV7-8 and TRBJ1-1; D gene ambiguous. With 5 bases removed from V and 0 bases from J, the gap between germline ends came to 13 bases. The CDR3 totals 15 residues. CDR1 and CDR2 (germline): SGHVS, FQNEAQ. Here the CDR3 reads CASSAFRLLNTEAFF. CDR3 nucleotide sequence: TGTGCCAGCAGCGCCTTCAGGTTGCTGAACACTGAAGCTTTCTTT. Complete variable domain (other parts from reference TRBV7-8 and TRBJ1-1): GAGVSQSPRYKVAKRGQDVALRCDPISGHVSLFWYQQALGQGPEFLTYFQNEAQLDKSGLPSDRFFAERPEGSVSTLKIQRTQQEDSAVYLCASSAFRLLNTEAFFGQGTRLTVV.

This sequence joins TRBV27 and TRBJ2-5; 9 bases align to TRBD2. Per the germline V gene, CDR1 is MNHEY and CDR2 is SMNVEV (reference sequence). CDR3 size: 16 residues. The junction had 6 bases not matched to a gene; V was cut back by 4 bases and J by 0 bases. CDR3: CASSSGLAEYQETQYF. The CDR3 bases are TGTGCCAGCAGTTCGGGACTAGCTGAGTACCAAGAGACCCAGTACTTC.

DNA of the CDR3: TGCGCCAGCAGCTTGGGATCCGGCAGACTCTACGAGCAGTACTTC. It yields the protein CASSLGSGRLYEQYF. The rearrangement links TRBV5-1 to TRBJ2-7; no clear D. The V end lost 0 bases, the J end lost 3 bases, and 13 bases lay between the germline ends. Germline V gene sequence: CDR1 SGHRS, CDR2 YFSETQ. The CDR3 loop spans 15 amino acids.

The CDR3 DNA reads TGTGCCAGCAGCTTAGGCCCGGGACTAGCGGGGGTGGGGCAGTTCTTC. The encoded protein is CASSLGPGLAGVGQFF. The rearrangement links TRBV7-2 to TRBJ2-1; 14 bases match TRBD2. Germline CDR1 SGHTA, CDR2 FQGNSA. Trimming removed 1 base from V and 12 bases from J; junction bases left unmatched: 8. This CDR3 region has 16 residues. Variable domain in full (rest from reference TRBV7-2 and TRBJ2-1): GAGVSQSPSNKVTEKGKDVELRCDPISGHTALYWYRQSLGQGLEFLIYFQGNSAPDKSGLPSDRFSAERTGGSVSTLTIQRTQQEDSAVYLCASSLGPGLAGVGQFFGPGTRLTVL.

The CDR3 region is CASSQDLGTGGANYGYTF. The CDR3 coding sequence is TGTGCCAGCAGCCAAGATCTTGGGACAGGGGGCGCTAACTATGGCTACACCTTC. The V and J genes are TRBV14 and TRBJ1-2; TRBD1 aligns across 12 bases. The trim removed 0 bases at V and 0 bases at J, leaving 5 bases unmatched. The CDR3 sequence is 18 residues long. Germline lookup yields CDR1 SGHDN and CDR2 FVKESK. The full variable domain, in which reference TRBV14 and TRBJ1-2 provide the parts outside the CDR3, is EAGVTQFPSHSVIEKGQTVTLRCDPISGHDNLYWYRRVMGKEIKFLLHFVKESKQDESGMPNNRFLAERTGGTYSTLKVQPAELEDSGVYFCASSQDLGTGGANYGYTFGSGTRLTVV.

The chain links TRBV19 to TRBJ1-2, with a possible D match to TRBD1 (6 bases). The germline gives CDR1 LNHDA, CDR2 SQIVND (reference sequence). Trimming took 6 bases from V and 0 from J, leaving 20 bases between them. The CDR3 sequence is 17 residues long. This chain's CDR3 is CASSQPQGAGSNYGYTF. DNA of the CDR3: TGTGCCAGTAGCCAACCACAGGGAGCAGGATCTAACTATGGCTACACCTTC. The complete variable domain, with remaining parts taken from reference TRBV19 and TRBJ1-2, reads DGGITQSPKYLFRKEGQNVTLSCEQNLNHDAMYWYRQDPGQGLRLIYYSQIVNDFQKGDIAEGYSVSREKKESFPLTVTSAQKNPTAFYLCASSQPQGAGSNYGYTFGSGTRLTVV.

V is TRBV6-5 and J is TRBJ1-5; 7 positions match TRBD1. The CDR3 consists of 15 residues. Germline CDR1 MNHEY, CDR2 SVGAGI. V shed 8 bases, J shed 1 base, and the junction held 8 bases outside the gene matches. The CDR3 DNA reads as TGTGCCAGCGGGATAGGGACAGTCAGCAATCAGCCCCAGCATTTT. Its protein product is CASGIGTVSNQPQHF.

The V and J genes are TRBV13 and TRBJ2-3; possibly TRBD2 for D (6 bases). This CDR3 contains 15 residues. The V gene's germline CDR1 is PRHDT and CDR2 FYEKMQ (reference sequence). V was pared by 5 bases and J by 2 bases, with 14 bases between. The CDR3 sequence is CASSPEVRDTDTQYF. In nucleotides, the CDR3 is TGTGCCAGCAGCCCTGAGGTGCGGGACACAGATACGCAGTATTTT.

This clone was counted once. This chain uses TRBV24-1 with TRBJ2-1; tentatively, D is TRBD2 (5 bases). The V end was cut by 7 bases, the J end by 4 bases, with 7 bases between. CDR1 and CDR2 (germline): KGHDR, SFDVKD. CDR3 size: 12 residues. CDR3: CATRGDYNEQFF. CDR3 nucleotide sequence: TGTGCCACCAGGGGAGATTACAATGAGCAGTTCTTC.

This sequence joins TRBV5-4 and TRBJ2-1; 11 bases match TRBD2. This CDR3 comprises 19 residues. Unmatched junction bases numbered 19, after V lost 4 bases and J lost 7 bases. CDR1 is SGHNT and CDR2 is YYREEE in the germline V gene (reference sequence). The CDR3 DNA follows: TGTGCCAGCAGCCCGGGGCTAGCGGGGGGCGGGTCCCCCAGAAATGAGCAGTTCTTC. Translating it yields CASSPGLAGGGSPRNEQFF.

This clone showed up just once. The chain combines TRBV7-9 with TRBJ2-1, with a possible D match to TRBD1 (7 bases). Looked up from germline, CDR1 is SEHNR and CDR2 is FQNEAQ (reference sequence). The length of the CDR3 is 16 residues. V was pared by 4 bases and J by 1 base, with 14 bases between. The CDR3 sequence is CASSSAGTVSYNEQFF. The CDR3 region has the DNA TGTGCCAGCAGCTCCGCGGGGACAGTGTCCTACAATGAGCAGTTCTTC.

V usage is TRBV6-5 and J usage is TRBJ2-1; D may be TRBD2 (7 bases). From germline, CDR1 is MNHEY and CDR2 SVGAGI. The CDR3 sequence is 14 residues long. V dropped 4 bases and J dropped 10 bases, with 17 bases sitting between them. The CDR3, as DNA: TGTGCCAGCAGTTCCCGAGGGGGGGCTGAGGAGCAGTTCTTC. Translation: CASSSRGGAEEQFF.

The rearrangement links TRBV5-4 to TRBJ1-2; 7 positions agree with TRBD1. The CDR3 contains 15 residues. Germline CDR1 is SGHNT and CDR2 is YYREEE (reference sequence). J lost 7 bases, V lost 3 bases, and 12 bases had no gene match. The CDR3 spells CASSSLKQGLRGYTF. CDR3 bases: TGTGCCAGCAGCTCTCTAAAACAGGGGTTGCGTGGCTACACCTTC.

The rearrangement uses TRBV5-6 and TRBJ1-1; TRBD1 matches 9 bases. The CDR3 contains 19 residues. The junction had 16 bases not matched to a gene; V was cut back by 4 bases and J by 0 bases. CDR1 and CDR2 (germline): SGHDT, YYEEEE. CDR3 nucleotide sequence: TGTGCCAGCAGCGCCCGGACAGGGGCAGTGATGTTTTTGAACACTGAAGCTTTCTTT. Translated: CASSARTGAVMFLNTEAFF.

The rearrangement links TRBV6-2 or TRBV6-3 to TRBJ2-5, with 12 positions matching TRBD2. The CDR3 covers 16 residues. The germline V gene has CDR1 MNHEY and CDR2 SVGEGT. The ends lost 2 bases at V and 6 bases at J; junction bases unmatched: 7. CDR3 amino acids: CASSYPPSGGAKTQYF. CDR3 DNA: TGTGCCAGCAGTTACCCCCCTAGCGGGGGGGCGAAGACCCAGTACTTC.

The CDR3 DNA follows: TGTGCCAGCAGGGGGCTAGTCACAGATACGCAGTATTTT. Its protein product is CASRGLVTDTQYF. This rearrangement joins TRBV2 to TRBJ2-3; maybe TRBD1 (5 bases). The CDR3 consists of 13 residues. Germline V gene lookup returns CDR1 SNHLY and CDR2 FYNNEI. With 6 bases removed from V and 2 bases from J, the gap between germline ends came to 9 bases.

This CDR3 is CASSAGSGQGAYNEQFF. The DNA of the CDR3 is TGTGCCAGCAGCGCTGGGAGTGGACAGGGGGCCTACAATGAGCAGTTCTTC. The V and J genes are TRBV7-9 and TRBJ2-1; 10 nucleotides line up with TRBD1. Germline assignment: CDR1 SEHNR and CDR2 FQNEAQ (reference sequence). CDR3 length equals 17 residues. With 5 bases clipped from V and 2 bases from J, the junction kept 9 bases outside the gene matches.

Only a few counts were recorded for this clone. The chain carries TRBV4-3 and TRBJ1-4; D possibly corresponds to TRBD1 (5 bases). Germline V gene data show CDR1 as LGHNA and CDR2 as YSLEER. V was shortened by 4 bases and J by 8 bases, with 20 bases between the two germline ends. The CDR3 runs to 16 residues. This CDR3 is CASSPLSADTLEKLFF. The CDR3 coding sequence is TGCGCCAGCAGCCCACTTTCGGCGGACACCCTAGAAAAACTGTTTTTT.

The chain joins TRBV19 to TRBJ2-2; 15 bases map to TRBD2. V lost 6 bases, J lost 1 base, and 9 bases stayed unmatched. Germline CDR1 and CDR2: LNHDA and SQIVND (reference sequence). The CDR3 loop spans 19 amino acids. The CDR3 DNA reads as TGTGCCAGTAGAGGGTATCCGGGACTAGCGGGGGGGAACACCGGGGAGCTGTTTTTT. It encodes CASRGYPGLAGGNTGELFF.

The chain uses TRBV4-1 and TRBJ1-2, with TRBD1 matching over 12 bases. Germline CDR1 MGHRA, CDR2 YSYEKL. The CDR3 extends over 18 amino acids. The junction had 10 bases not matched to a gene; V was cut back by 2 bases and J by 3 bases. CDR3 loop: CASSQTPTGQGADYGYTF. In DNA form, the CDR3 reads TGCGCCAGCAGCCAAACCCCGACGGGACAGGGGGCGGACTATGGCTACACCTTC.

The chain has TRBV7-2 and TRBJ1-1; TRBD1 aligns across 9 bases. The V segment lost 5 bases and the J segment 5 bases; nucleotides outside the gene matches: 9. Germline values: CDR1 SGHTA, CDR2 FQGNSA. This CDR3 has 15 amino acids. CDR3 sequence reads: CASSLRTGDTTEAFF. The CDR3 coding sequence is TGTGCCAGCAGCCTAAGGACAGGGGATACAACTGAAGCTTTCTTT.

The chain is built from TRBV5-6 and TRBJ2-7; a possible D gene is TRBD1 (5 bases). The CDR3 spans 13 residues. Per germline, CDR1 SGHDT and CDR2 YYEEEE. Trimming shortened V by 5 bases and J by 6 bases, and 15 bases separated the two germline ends. The CDR3 loop reads CASRPTGRSEQYF. CDR3 nucleotides: TGTGCCAGCAGACCTACAGGTAGATCCGAGCAGTACTTC. Looking up the rest from reference TRBV5-6 and TRBJ2-7 gives the full variable domain: DAGVTQSPTHLIKTRGQQVTLRCSPKSGHDTVSWYQQALGQGPQFIFQYYEEEERQRGNFPDRFSGHQFPNYSSELNVNALLLGDSALYLCASRPTGRSEQYFGPGTRLTVT.

The rearrangement uses TRBV25-1 and TRBJ2-1; D might be TRBD1 (5 bases). V lost 3 bases and J lost 3, with 12 bases in between. Germline assignment: CDR1 MGHDK and CDR2 SYGVNS. The CDR3 sequence is 15 residues long. CDR3 loop: CASSDQGRIYNEQFF. The CDR3 DNA reads as TGTGCCAGCAGTGACCAGGGTAGGATCTACAATGAGCAGTTCTTC.